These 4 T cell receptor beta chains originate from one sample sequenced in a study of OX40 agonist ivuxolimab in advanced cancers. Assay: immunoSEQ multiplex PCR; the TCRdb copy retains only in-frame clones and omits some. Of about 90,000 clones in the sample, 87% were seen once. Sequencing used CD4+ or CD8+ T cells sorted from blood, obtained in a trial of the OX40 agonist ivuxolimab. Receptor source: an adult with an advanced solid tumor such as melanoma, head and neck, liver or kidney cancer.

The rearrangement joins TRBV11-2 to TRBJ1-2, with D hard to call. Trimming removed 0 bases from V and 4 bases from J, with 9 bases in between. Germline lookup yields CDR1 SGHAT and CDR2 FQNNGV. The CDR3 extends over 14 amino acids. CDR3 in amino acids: CASSLDRQIYGYTF. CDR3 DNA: TGTGCCAGCAGCTTAGATCGGCAGATCTATGGCTACACCTTC. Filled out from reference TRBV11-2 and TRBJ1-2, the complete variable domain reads EAGVAQSPRYKIIEKRQSVAFWCNPISGHATLYWYQQILGQGPKLLIQFQNNGVVDDSQLPKDRFSAERLKGVDSTLKIQPAKLEDSAVYLCASSLDRQIYGYTFGSGTRLTVV.

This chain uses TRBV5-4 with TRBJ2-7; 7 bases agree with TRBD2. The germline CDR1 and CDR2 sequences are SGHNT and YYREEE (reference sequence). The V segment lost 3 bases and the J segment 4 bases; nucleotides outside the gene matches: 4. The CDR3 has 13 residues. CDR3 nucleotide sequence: TGTGCCAGCAGCTCCGTGGGGGGGTACGAGCAGTACTTC. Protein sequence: CASSSVGGYEQYF.

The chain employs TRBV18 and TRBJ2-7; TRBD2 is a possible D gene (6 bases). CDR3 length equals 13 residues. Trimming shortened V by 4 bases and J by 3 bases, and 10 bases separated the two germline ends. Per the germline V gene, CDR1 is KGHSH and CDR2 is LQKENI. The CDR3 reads CASSRTNLYEQYF. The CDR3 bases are TGTGCCAGCTCACGGACTAACCTCTACGAGCAGTACTTC.

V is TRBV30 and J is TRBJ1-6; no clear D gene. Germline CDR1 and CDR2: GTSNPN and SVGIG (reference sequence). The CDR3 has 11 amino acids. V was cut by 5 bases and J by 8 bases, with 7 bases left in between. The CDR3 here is CAWGRDSPLHF. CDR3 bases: TGTGCCTGGGGCCGGGATTCACCCCTCCACTTT. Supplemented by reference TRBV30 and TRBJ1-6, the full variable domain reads SQTIHQWPATLVQPVGSPLSLECTVEGTSNPNLYWYRQAAGRGLQLLFYSVGIGQISSEVPQNLSASRPQDRQFILSSKKLLLSDSGFYLCAWGRDSPLHFGNGTRLTVT.